These 9 T cell receptor beta chains share one sample of origin, sequenced in a study of early T cells in non-severe SARS-CoV-2 infection. TCRdb independently ran MiXCR on the 5' RACE reads; one entry per CDR3 protein. This table holds 65,000 to 75,000 distinct CDR3 sequences, about 13% found once. The sequencing input was whole blood. The source is an adult who was a healthcare worker with PCR-confirmed SARS-CoV-2 infection or an uninfected control (not recorded which).

The genes are TRBV3-1 and TRBJ1-2, with 7 bases lining up with TRBD1. V shed 0 bases and J 8 bases; nucleotides not matched to a gene: 12. The CDR3 covers 16 residues. Germline-derived CDR1 and CDR2 are LGHDT and YNNKEL (reference sequence). In nucleotides, the CDR3 is TGTGCCAGCAGCCAAGAAAGAAAAGGGGGCGAGAGAGGCTACACCTTC. It yields the protein CASSQERKGGERGYTF.

The sample holds many counts of this clonotype. J is TRBJ2-3 and V is TRBV20-1, with D unresolved. The CDR3 covers 12 residues. The germline V and J ends were trimmed by 5 bases and 4 bases, with 10 bases remaining between them. CDR1 is DFQATT, CDR2 SNEGSKA, per germline (reference sequence). The CDR3 protein is CSALRPPDTQYF. Written as DNA, the CDR3 is TGCAGTGCTCTCCGTCCCCCAGATACGCAGTATTTT.

This chain joins TRBV19 and TRBJ1-5; D not certain. Germline V gene data show CDR1 as LNHDA and CDR2 as SQIVND (reference sequence). The V gene lost 3 bases and the J gene lost 2 bases, with 14 bases spanning the gap. The CDR3 extends over 16 amino acids. CDR3 in amino acids: CASSIVRGLGNQPQHF. The CDR3 DNA follows: TGTGCCAGTAGTATTGTCCGGGGTCTTGGCAATCAGCCCCAGCATTTT.

This clonotype occurred many times. This chain uses TRBV14 with TRBJ2-7, with D uncertain. The CDR3 runs 13 residues. Trimming shortened V by 1 base and J by 7 bases, and 11 bases separated the two germline ends. The germline V gene encodes CDR1 SGHDN and CDR2 FVKESK. The CDR3 region has the DNA TGTGCCAGCAGCCAAGTGGAAGGGTTGGAGCAGTACTTC. This gives the protein CASSQVEGLEQYF.

This clonotype has at least ten counts. The genes are TRBV29-1 and TRBJ2-1; D may match TRBD1 or TRBD2 (5 bases each). The germline V gene encodes CDR1 SQVTM and CDR2 ANQGSEA. CDR3 size: 13 residues. Trimming removed 3 bases at V and 4 bases at J, with 10 bases between. CDR3 sequence (DNA): TGCAGCGTTGATTCGGGGCAGTACAATGAGCAGTTCTTC. It encodes CSVDSGQYNEQFF.

This clonotype appeared a few times. The gene calls are TRBV19 and TRBJ2-2, with D perhaps matching TRBD1 or TRBD2 (5 bases each). The V end lost 6 bases, the J end lost 1 base, and 15 bases lay between the germline ends. Germline CDR1 reads LNHDA; CDR2 reads SQIVND (reference sequence). This CDR3 is built from 16 residues. The CDR3 spells CASSLLTEGNTGELFF. CDR3 DNA sequence: TGTGCCAGTAGCTTGTTGACAGAGGGGAACACCGGGGAGCTGTTTTTT. Together with reference TRBV19 and TRBJ2-2, the CDR3 gives the full variable domain: DGGITQSPKYLFRKEGQNVTLSCEQNLNHDAMYWYRQDPGQGLRLIYYSQIVNDFQKGDIAEGYSVSREKKESFPLTVTSAQKNPTAFYLCASSLLTEGNTGELFFGEGSRLTVL.

This clonotype was seen ten or more times. The CDR3 region has the DNA TGTGCCACCTCCCGGCAGCACCAAGAGACCCAGTACTTC. It yields the protein CATSRQHQETQYF. The chain has TRBV14 and TRBJ2-5; D is unclear. Per germline, CDR1 SGHDN and CDR2 FVKESK. Trimming took off 10 bases at V and 0 bases at J, with 12 bases between the two ends. The CDR3 consists of 13 residues.

This clonotype came up a few times. The chain recombines TRBV6-1 with TRBJ1-1, with 8 bases fitting TRBD1. The CDR3 is 14 residues long. CDR1 and CDR2 from the germline V gene are MNHNS and SASEGT. V trimming: 6 bases; J trimming: 4 bases; junction bases outside the gene matches: 7. The CDR3 DNA reads as TGTGCCAGCAGCACGGACAGGGTGGTCACTGAAGCTTTCTTT. This sequence encodes CASSTDRVVTEAFF.

This clonotype was recorded at least ten times. This sequence joins TRBV6-2 or TRBV6-3 and TRBJ2-1, with D possibly being TRBD1 (5 bases). CDR3 length: 19 amino acids. The germline V and J ends were trimmed by 0 bases and 1 base, with 19 bases remaining between them. CDR1 and CDR2 (germline): MNHEY, SVGEGT. The chain's CDR3 is CASSYSRQGAAESYNEQFF. The DNA for the CDR3 is TGTGCCAGCAGTTACTCCCGGCAGGGTGCCGCTGAGTCCTACAATGAGCAGTTCTTC.